This entry lists 12 T cell receptor beta chains sequenced from one sample in a study of T cells in Graves' hyperthyroidism and ophthalmopathy. The TCR beta CDR3 regions underwent amplification using RNA transcripts as the source. First-round RT-PCR targeting the TCR CDR3 was performed with the HTBI primer set. TCRdb redid the calling of the multiplex PCR reads with MiXCR, one entry per CDR3 protein. The sample lists approximately 410,000 distinct CDR3 sequences, over 12% seen once, with about 13% in the top ten. Sequenced: blood. Source of these receptors: a man between 18 and 35 years old with Graves' ophthalmopathy.

The chain carries TRBV4-1 and TRBJ1-5; D call uncertain. V was pared by 5 bases and J by 1 base, with 9 bases between. CDR3 length: 14 amino acids. The germline V gene encodes CDR1 MGHRA and CDR2 YSYEKL. In DNA, the CDR3 is TGCGCCAGCAGCGCCGGTCCCAGCAATCAGCCCCAGCATTTT. It is translated as CASSAGPSNQPQHF.

This clonotype was detected many times. The V and J genes are TRBV18 and TRBJ2-3, with D possibly being TRBD1 (5 bases). Trimming left V 2 bases short and J 0 bases short, with 6 bases between. The germline V gene has CDR1 KGHSH and CDR2 LQKENI. The CDR3 has 14 residues. This chain's CDR3 is CASSPGASTDTQYF. The CDR3 nucleotides are TGTGCCAGCTCACCAGGGGCTAGCACAGATACGCAGTATTTT.

This sequence joins TRBV29-1 and TRBJ2-1, with D maybe TRBD2 (6 bases). This CDR3 region has 17 residues. Germline CDR1 reads SQVTM; CDR2 reads ANQGSEA. Trimming removed 1 base at V and 4 bases at J, with 20 bases between. CDR3 sequence (DNA): TGCAGCGTTGAAGGGGTAGCGGTGGAGGGGAATTACAATGAGCAGTTCTTC. As protein: CSVEGVAVEGNYNEQFF.

The table lists this clonotype with many counts. CDR3: CSAKRQGSSYEQYF. In nucleotides, the CDR3 is TGCAGTGCCAAGAGACAGGGGAGCTCCTACGAGCAGTACTTC. V gene TRBV20-1 combines with J gene TRBJ2-7; TRBD1 matches at 8 bases. Germline V gene lookup returns CDR1 DFQATT and CDR2 SNEGSKA (reference sequence). The CDR3 has 14 residues. The junction had 7 bases not matched to a gene; V was cut back by 6 bases and J by 0 bases.

To note about this clonotype: A much larger clone lies a single base off, so this may be a read error. V and J are TRBV4-2 and TRBJ2-3; D may match TRBD1 or TRBD2 (5 bases each). The CDR3 length is 15 residues. Germline lookup yields CDR1 LGHNA and CDR2 YNFKEQ. CDR3 DNA sequence: TGTGCCGGCAGCCGGGGTTCGGGACCCACAGATACGCAGTATTTT. Protein: CAGSRGSGPTDTQYF.

This clonotype was seen a handful of times. The chain combines TRBV11-2 with TRBJ1-4; 8 bases map to TRBD1. Germline loops: CDR1 SGHAT, CDR2 FQNNGV. Trimming removed 2 bases from V and 3 bases from J; junction bases left unmatched: 2. The CDR3 is 15 amino acids. For the CDR3, the DNA is TGTGCCAGCAGCTTAAACAGGGGGGCTAATGAAAAACTGTTTTTT. This encodes CASSLNRGANEKLFF. Full variable domain (rest looked up from reference TRBV11-2 and TRBJ1-4): EAGVAQSPRYKIIEKRQSVAFWCNPISGHATLYWYQQILGQGPKLLIQFQNNGVVDDSQLPKDRFSAERLKGVDSTLKIQPAKLEDSAVYLCASSLNRGANEKLFFGSGTQLSVL.

This clonotype was seen at least ten times. This chain uses TRBV27 with TRBJ2-7; D gene unclear. V lost 0 bases and J lost 7, with 10 bases in between. Germline CDR1 reads MNHEY; CDR2 reads SMNVEV (reference sequence). The CDR3 is 13 amino acids. As DNA, the CDR3 is TGTGCCAGCAGTTTATCCTCCCCCTCGGAGCAGTACTTC. Protein sequence: CASSLSSPSEQYF.

This clonotype was seen many times. The rearrangement joins TRBV12-3 or TRBV12-4 to TRBJ2-7; 10 bases line up with TRBD2. V trimming: 3 bases; J trimming: 2 bases; junction bases outside the gene matches: 1. The CDR3 has 14 residues. The CDR3 region has the DNA TGTGCCAGCAGTTTCCTAGCGGGAGCCTACGAGCAGTACTTC. This sequence encodes CASSFLAGAYEQYF.

This clonotype has ten or more counts. V gene TRBV2 combines with J gene TRBJ2-5; maybe TRBD2 (5 bases). Trimming stripped 1 base from V and 5 bases from J, with 8 bases between. The germline gives CDR1 SNHLY, CDR2 FYNNEI. The CDR3 spans 13 residues. The CDR3 coding sequence is TGTGCCAGCAGTGAAGGGCTAGCCGAGACCCAGTACTTC. Encoded protein: CASSEGLAETQYF.

This clonotype was observed many times. This chain's CDR3 is CASSYSEGLYEQYF. CDR3 nucleotide sequence: TGTGCCAGCAGTTACTCTGAGGGACTCTACGAGCAGTACTTC. The chain has TRBV6-6 and TRBJ2-7; D perhaps matches TRBD2 (6 bases). From germline, CDR1 is MNHNY and CDR2 SVGAGI (reference sequence). V was clipped by 0 bases and J by 3 bases, with 9 bases between them. This CDR3 has 14 residues.

The table lists this clonotype with a few counts. The J gene is TRBJ1-5, the V gene TRBV5-6, with 7 positions matching TRBD1. V lost 0 bases and J lost 6; bases outside the gene matches: 6. The CDR3 runs 15 residues. From germline, CDR1 is SGHDT and CDR2 YYEEEE. The CDR3 nucleotides read TGTGCCAGCAGCTTGGAGGGGGCGCCCGGTCAGCCCCAGCATTTT. This translates into CASSLEGAPGQPQHF.

This clonotype was seen repeatedly, ten times or more. The chain employs TRBV30 and TRBJ2-1, with a weak D call TRBD1 (6 bases). Germline V CDR1 and CDR2: GTSNPN, SVGIG (reference sequence). The CDR3 has 14 residues. The V and J ends lost 0 bases and 8 bases respectively, with 14 bases between them. The CDR3, as DNA: TGTGCCTGGAGTGTATATTCAGGGGTGGATGAGCAGTTCTTC. This gives the protein CAWSVYSGVDEQFF.